The sequence of this T cell receptor (beta chain) was determined in a study of identical twins. Broader study findings: Where beta out-of-frame sequences were concerned, excess twin sharing was weaker. The study found that models underestimated out-of-frame TCR alpha sharing in monozygotic twins.

TCRdb independently ran MiXCR on the 5' RACE reads; one entry per CDR3 protein. The sample shows approximately 630,000 distinct CDR3 sequences, roughly 7.2% of them seen only once. Trimming shortened V by 5 bases and J by 3 bases, and 10 bases separated the two germline ends. The CDR3 contains 12 residues. Germline V gene data show CDR1 as DFQATT and CDR2 as SNEGSKA (reference sequence). Points on this clonotype: What it binds is unknown.

These data were also reused for a study on yellow fever vaccine responses in identical twins.

The sequence was collected from a woman younger than 30 in good health. The source material was PBMCs. V usage is TRBV20-1 and J usage is TRBJ1-1, with D possibly being TRBD1 (6 bases). The CDR3 protein is CSAYYRDTEAFF. In nucleotides, the CDR3 is TGCAGTGCTTATTACAGGGACACTGAAGCTTTCTTT.